Below, one TCR beta chain is given with its context. It lacks a known antigen. No base quality values were provided; no much bigger clone lies one nucleotide off. This record comes from a study of CD8 T cells in Susac syndrome (dated by TCRdb to about 2019). For the study in its entirety: Whether CD8+ T cell activation and differentiation in Susac syndrome was antigen driven was tested using repertoire sequencing.

RNA was extracted using the RNeasy kit, and about 0.45 to 1 ug of the RNA was reverse transcribed with random hexamers. The immunoSEQ multiplex PCR assay, which covers 54 Vbeta and 13 Jbeta segments, was used to amplify TCR beta CDR3 regions. PCR amplification bias was corrected by using a synthetic template baseline for primer optimization and computational correction. The published analysis was carried out like this. Reads were assigned to V, D and J genes according to IMGT and analyzed in immunoSEQ Analyzer, with only productive sequences retained. To calculate clonality, Shannon entropy was normalized by log2 of the number of productive unique sequences and then subtracted from one. For each patient and control, public and private clones were evaluated among the 100 most prevalent clones. Clones were defined as Susac-specific when absent from the healthy and MS cohorts, from over a thousand published viral clones and from other ImmuneACCESS disease sequences. TCRdb itself trimmed the public reads at Q25 with fastp, ran MiXCR and retained productive beta chains. All rows with the same CDR3 protein become a single entry with the most common DNA and genes. The V and J calls come from TCRdb's annotation, not from the publication. This sample has some 180,000 distinct CDR3 sequences in its table, and 80% to 95% of those were observed once. In total, the top ten clones hold 0.095% to 0.12% of the sample.

Counted from cysteine to phenylalanine, this CDR3 has 14 amino acids. The sequence is cut down to CDR3 DNA, 42 bases in frame from base 1. A distance of 10 bases separates the germline ends of V and J, which lose 2 bases and 3 bases respectively. Sequences MDHEN (CDR1) and SYDVKM (CDR2) are obtained from the germline V gene. Peripheral blood CD8+ and CD4+ T cells from healthy donors, Susac syndrome patients and multiple sclerosis patients were profiled using high-throughput TCR beta sequencing. Healthy donors were included as age- and sex-matched controls. CD8+ TEMRA cells were enriched by FACS, while bulk CD8+ and CD4+ T cells were purified by magnetic negative isolation. Blood was drawn into EDTA tubes, processed within 24 hours, and PBMCs were isolated by density gradient centrifugation. PBMCs intended for TCR sequencing were cryopreserved in liquid nitrogen and were subsequently thawed in a 37 degrees C water bath. The sorted or isolated CD4+, CD8+ and CD8+ TEMRA cells had a purity of 90% or higher.

General findings and caveats noted by the study authors: The study acknowledged that relatively few individuals were included in the TCR sequencing and HLA analysis.

Sequenced material: CD4+ T cells from PBMCs. This TCR came from a human donor in good health. The chain joins TRBV28 to TRBJ1-1; the D gene identity is not certain. CDR3 protein: CASSLLGGDTEAFF. The nucleotides read TGTGCCAGCAGTTTACTGGGCGGCGACACTGAAGCTTTCTTT. Outside the CDR3, residues come from the reference TRBV28 and TRBJ1-1 proteins, so the full variable domain is: DVKVTQSSRYLVKRTGEKVFLECVQDMDHENMFWYRQDPGLGLRLIYFSYDVKMKEKGDIPEGYSVSREKKERFSLILESASTNQTSMYLCASSLLGGDTEAFFGQGTRLTVV.